Following are 32 T cell receptor beta chains from one sample sequenced in a study of T cell responses to AZD1222 COVID-19 vaccine (dated by TCRdb to the early 2020s). The meaning of the sample's time point label: baseline before first vaccination. The library was built by means of the immunoSEQ multiplex PCR assay. Here the immuneACCESS table is served through TCRdb, limited to in-frame sequences with V and J called. Missing clones are a known gap in these copies; in checked studies unresolved V genes cover under half, and the rest lacks a known reason. The sample includes some 120,000 clones, with approximately 87% observed a single time. About 9.4% of the sample is in the top ten clones. The sample consisted of peripheral blood, taken on day 0 of AZD1222 vaccination. These receptors were taken from an adult in good health.

This chain links TRBV14 with TRBJ1-2; D might be TRBD1 (6 bases). This CDR3 has 16 amino acids. Germline CDR1 reads SGHDN; CDR2 reads FVKESK. V was shortened by 6 bases and J by 7 bases, with 24 bases between the two germline ends. In DNA form, the CDR3 reads TGTGCCAGCAGTCCTACCTCATCCAGGGGACGTGGTGGCTACACCTTC. Translation gives CASSPTSSRGRGGYTF.

The genes are TRBV21-1 and TRBJ2-7; the DNA was not used to check the table's D call, TRBD2. TRBV21-1 is an annotated pseudogene. CDR3 length: 18 amino acids. CDR3 protein: CASSKGLQRGGGVYEQYF. The CDR3 DNA reads as TGTGCCAGCAGCAAGGGCCTTCAGCGGGGGGGCGGAGTATACGAGCAGTACTTC.

CDR3 protein: CATRLTVNYGYTF. CDR3 bases: TGTGCCACCCGTCTGACGGTGAACTATGGCTACACCTTC. The chain uses TRBV2 and TRBJ1-2, with no clear D. CDR3 length equals 13 residues. In germline, CDR1 is SNHLY, CDR2 FYNNEI. The V gene lost 10 bases and the J gene lost 2 bases, with 14 bases spanning the gap. Full variable domain (missing parts from reference TRBV2 and TRBJ1-2): EPEVTQTPSHQVTQMGQEVILRCVPISNHLYFYWYRQILGQKVEFLVSFYNNEISEKSEIFDDQFSVERPDGSNFTLKIRSTKLEDSAMYFCATRLTVNYGYTFGSGTRLTVV.

The chain carries TRBV5-1 and TRBJ2-7, with 11 bases that match TRBD2. The CDR3 contains 15 residues. V was pared by 3 bases and J by 9 bases, with 11 bases of the junction left unmatched. In germline, CDR1 is SGHRS, CDR2 YFSETQ. CDR3 DNA sequence: TGCGCCAGCAGCTCCTCGGGGCTAGCGGGAGGCGGGCAGTACTTC. Protein sequence: CASSSSGLAGGGQYF.

This chain uses TRBV27 with TRBJ2-1, with 12 bases identical to TRBD2. The CDR3 loop spans 16 amino acids. Trimming at V came to 4 bases and at J to 2 bases, leaving 3 bases not matched to a gene. Germline V CDR1 and CDR2: MNHEY, SMNVEV (reference sequence). CDR3 DNA: TGTGCCAGCAGTTCGAGACTAGCGGGAGCCTACAATGAGCAGTTCTTC. It translates to CASSSRLAGAYNEQFF.

The chain joins TRBV12-3 or TRBV12-4 to TRBJ1-3, with D perhaps matching TRBD1 (5 bases). The germline V and J ends were trimmed by 8 bases and 4 bases, with 9 bases remaining between them. CDR3 length: 12 residues. In DNA, the CDR3 is TGTGCCAGCCGGACAAGCGGAAACACCATATATTTT. This translates into CASRTSGNTIYF.

This rearrangement joins TRBV27 to TRBJ2-5; D not resolved. The germline V and J ends were trimmed by 5 bases and 0 bases, with 7 bases remaining between them. This CDR3 region has 13 residues. CDR1 and CDR2 (germline): MNHEY, SMNVEV (reference sequence). Written as DNA, the CDR3 is TGTGCCAGCAGTCCGTCGGACCAAGAGACCCAGTACTTC. Amino acids: CASSPSDQETQYF.

The rearrangement uses TRBV6-4 and TRBJ2-2; 10 bases fit TRBD2. The V gene's germline CDR1 is MRHNA and CDR2 SNTAGT. Germline trimming cut 5 bases from V and 2 bases from J; bases unmatched to any gene: 5. The CDR3 contains 16 residues. The CDR3 DNA reads as TGTGCCAGCAGTCCCCTAGCGGGGGTAAACACCGGGGAGCTGTTTTTT. Translation: CASSPLAGVNTGELFF.

The rearrangement uses TRBV4-1 and TRBJ1-4, with a possible D match to TRBD1 (5 bases). With 1 base removed from V and 8 bases from J, the gap between germline ends came to 17 bases. The CDR3 extends over 16 amino acids. The germline gives CDR1 MGHRA, CDR2 YSYEKL. CDR3 in amino acids: CASSQAKGPGYEKLFF. Here the CDR3 DNA reads TGCGCCAGCAGCCAAGCGAAGGGACCTGGCTACGAAAAACTGTTTTTT.

The chain employs TRBV10-3 and TRBJ1-5; unclear D gene. Deletions cut 4 bases from V and 3 bases from J, with 7 bases between. CDR1 ENHRY and CDR2 SYGVKD come from the germline V gene. There are 13 residues in the CDR3. CDR3: CAISGLLNQPQHF. The CDR3 DNA reads as TGTGCCATCAGTGGACTCCTCAATCAGCCCCAGCATTTT.

The CDR3 region is CASSTSRETQYF. The DNA of the CDR3 is TGTGCCAGCTCAACGAGTCGAGAGACCCAGTACTTC. The rearrangement uses TRBV18 and TRBJ2-5; D call uncertain. The V and J ends lost 5 bases and 4 bases respectively, with 8 bases between them. Germline V gene sequence: CDR1 KGHSH, CDR2 LQKENI. CDR3 length: 12 amino acids.

This clone was detected only once. The J gene is TRBJ2-7, the V gene TRBV14; D might be TRBD1 (6 bases). V lost 2 bases, J lost 2 bases, and 13 bases lay in between. The CDR3 contains 15 residues. Germline loops: CDR1 SGHDN, CDR2 FVKESK. Here the CDR3 DNA reads TGTGCCAGCAGCCAAATCCAGGGGTACACCTACGAGCAGTACTTC. Translating gives CASSQIQGYTYEQYF.

The V gene is TRBV27, the J gene TRBJ1-5; tentative D call: TRBD1 (5 bases). Germline CDR1 and CDR2: MNHEY and SMNVEV (reference sequence). Trimming removed 6 bases at V and 2 bases at J, with 20 bases between. The CDR3 is 17 residues long. The CDR3 spells CASSAAGRPLGNQPQHF. The DNA for the CDR3 is TGTGCCAGCAGCGCCGCGGGACGCCCCTTGGGCAATCAGCCCCAGCATTTT.

This clone was counted once. J is TRBJ2-7 and V is TRBV12-3 or TRBV12-4; D gene ambiguous. With 5 bases removed from V and 5 bases from J, the gap between germline ends came to 7 bases. This CDR3 has 11 amino acids. The CDR3 reads CASSRTHEQYF. CDR3 DNA sequence: TGTGCCAGCAGTCGGACCCACGAGCAGTACTTC.

This clone has more than one count but fewer than ten. The chain has TRBV19 and TRBJ1-2; D is ambiguous. Trimming left V 7 bases short and J 3 bases short, with 12 bases between. Per the germline V gene, CDR1 is LNHDA and CDR2 is SQIVND (reference sequence). The CDR3 has 13 residues. The CDR3, as DNA: TGTGCCAGTACTTCCGCGCAGGACTATGGCTACACCTTC. It codes for CASTSAQDYGYTF.

The rearrangement links TRBV5-6 to TRBJ2-5, with D perhaps given as TRBD1 or TRBD2 (5 bases each). The CDR3 sequence is 13 residues long. The V gene lost 2 bases and the J gene lost 3 bases, with 8 bases spanning the gap. Germline assignment: CDR1 SGHDT and CDR2 YYEEEE. CDR3 loop: CASSFGTEETQYF. DNA of the CDR3: TGTGCCAGCAGCTTCGGGACGGAAGAGACCCAGTACTTC.

This clone was observed once. The CDR3 region is CASSFTFAPGGVSPLHF. The CDR3 region has the DNA TGTGCCAGCAGTTTTACCTTTGCCCCCGGGGGAGTGTCACCCCTCCACTTT. The rearrangement joins TRBV27 to TRBJ1-6; tentatively, D is TRBD1 (5 bases). Germline assignment: CDR1 MNHEY and CDR2 SMNVEV (reference sequence). Between the trimmed V and J ends, which lost 3 bases and 10 bases, there was a span of 22 bases. The CDR3 is 17 residues long.

Only one count was recorded for this clone. The chain links TRBV6-2 or TRBV6-3 to TRBJ1-2; maybe TRBD1 (5 bases). The germline gives CDR1 MNHEY, CDR2 SVGEGT. This CDR3 has 15 amino acids. Trimming removed 0 bases at V and 4 bases at J, with 12 bases between. The DNA for the CDR3 is TGTGCCAGCAGTTACTCCCAGGGAGCCACCTATGGCTACACCTTC. Amino acid sequence: CASSYSQGATYGYTF.

Here the CDR3 DNA reads TGTGCCAGCAGTTCGGGACAGGGGCCGCGGCTAGCAGCTTTCTTT. Protein sequence: CASSSGQGPRLAAFF. The J gene is TRBJ1-1, the V gene TRBV2; TRBD1 agrees at 10 bases. V gave up 5 bases and J gave up 10 bases; unmatched junction bases: 13. The CDR3 covers 15 residues. CDR1 SNHLY and CDR2 FYNNEI come from the germline V gene.

This clone was counted only a few times. J is TRBJ1-2 and V is TRBV6-2 or TRBV6-3; perhaps TRBD1 as D (6 bases). This CDR3 contains 14 residues. Trimming left V 5 bases short and J 3 bases short, with 13 bases between. CDR1 and CDR2 from the germline V gene are MNHEY and SVGEGT. The DNA for the CDR3 is TGTGCCAGCAGTGACCAGGGGAGGGACTATGGCTACACCTTC. Encoded protein: CASSDQGRDYGYTF.

The J gene is TRBJ2-3, the V gene TRBV12-5; 9 bases are shared with TRBD1. The CDR3 has 14 residues. Germline assignment: CDR1 LGHNT and CDR2 FRNRAP. V shed 6 bases, J shed 4 bases, and the junction held 5 bases outside the gene matches. The CDR3 coding sequence is TGTGCTAGTGGATCGACAGGGGGAGCAGATACGCAGTATTTT. As protein: CASGSTGGADTQYF.

This clone was recorded only once. DNA of the CDR3: TGTGCCAGCAGCTTGATGCAAGGGGGAGGGCCCGGGGAGCTGTTTTTT. Translation: CASSLMQGGGPGELFF. V and J are TRBV5-6 and TRBJ2-2; possibly TRBD2 for D (7 bases). Germline V gene lookup returns CDR1 SGHDT and CDR2 YYEEEE. The CDR3 has 16 residues. V was shortened by 1 base and J by 6 bases, with 16 bases between the two germline ends.

The gene calls are TRBV30 and TRBJ1-5; maybe TRBD1 (6 bases). The CDR3 has 13 residues. CDR1 is GTSNPN and CDR2 is SVGIG in the germline V gene (reference sequence). Between the trimmed V and J ends, which lost 2 bases and 6 bases, there was a span of 11 bases. This chain's CDR3 is CAWSTGQVQPQHF. The CDR3 region has the DNA TGTGCCTGGAGTACAGGGCAAGTTCAGCCCCAGCATTTT.

This rearrangement joins TRBV5-1 to TRBJ1-2; 7 nucleotides agree with TRBD1. This CDR3 is built from 15 residues. V dropped 3 bases and J dropped 8; count of bases not matched to a gene: 13. The germline CDR1 and CDR2 sequences are SGHRS and YFSETQ. The CDR3 reads CASSSAGTRDRGYTF. CDR3 sequence (DNA): TGCGCCAGCAGCTCCGCCGGGACACGGGACAGAGGCTACACCTTC.

V usage is TRBV5-4 and J usage is TRBJ2-3; D unresolved. CDR3 length: 11 amino acids. V was cut by 4 bases and J by 4 bases, with 4 bases left in between. Germline loops: CDR1 SGHNT, CDR2 YYREEE (reference sequence). The CDR3 coding sequence is TGTGCCAGCAGCGAGGCAGATACGCAGTATTTT. The encoded protein is CASSEADTQYF. The full variable domain, with the rest looked up from reference TRBV5-4 and TRBJ2-3, is ETGVTQSPTHLIKTRGQQVTLRCSSQSGHNTVSWYQQALGQGPQFIFQYYREEENGRGNFPPRFSGLQFPNYSSELNVNALELDDSALYLCASSEADTQYFGPGTRLTVL.

The chain links TRBV30 to TRBJ1-2; D not resolved. Germline CDR1 reads GTSNPN; CDR2 reads SVGIG (reference sequence). The CDR3 loop spans 14 amino acids. Trimming cost V 8 bases and J 3 bases, with 19 bases left between them. The CDR3 spells CALLEFAPDYGYTF. CDR3 DNA: TGTGCCCTCCTCGAGTTCGCGCCTGACTATGGCTACACCTTC.

V and J are TRBV5-1 and TRBJ2-6, with 7 bases that match TRBD1. Germline trimming cut 1 base from V and 2 bases from J; bases unmatched to any gene: 12. Germline V gene lookup returns CDR1 SGHRS and CDR2 YFSETQ. CDR3 size: 19 residues. The CDR3 protein is CASSLKAPGQPPGANVLTF. The CDR3 DNA sequence: TGCGCCAGCAGCTTGAAGGCGCCGGGACAGCCTCCTGGGGCCAACGTCCTGACTTTC. The full variable domain, in which reference TRBV5-1 and TRBJ2-6 provide the parts outside the CDR3, is KAGVTQTPRYLIKTRGQQVTLSCSPISGHRSVSWYQQTPGQGLQFLFEYFSETQRNKGNFPGRFSGRQFSNSRSEMNVSTLELGDSALYLCASSLKAPGQPPGANVLTFGAGSRLTVL.

This chain uses TRBV5-1 with TRBJ1-5, with D possibly matching TRBD1 (5 bases). Trimming removed 4 bases at V and 2 bases at J, with 16 bases between. This CDR3 spans 16 amino acids. Germline V CDR1 and CDR2: SGHRS, YFSETQ. CDR3 loop: CASSPAGGDGNQPQHF. In DNA form, the CDR3 reads TGCGCCAGCAGCCCCGCCGGGGGAGATGGCAATCAGCCCCAGCATTTT.

This chain connects TRBV3-1 (or the pseudogene TRBV3-2) to TRBJ1-4; D gene ambiguous. The germline V and J ends were trimmed by 7 bases and 5 bases, with 11 bases remaining between them. The CDR3 extends over 13 amino acids. Germline CDR1 LGHDT, CDR2 YNNKEL (reference sequence). DNA of the CDR3: TGTGCCAGCATGAGAAGAGGGAATGAAAAACTGTTTTTT. Encoded protein: CASMRRGNEKLFF.

The rearrangement links TRBV27 to TRBJ1-1; a weak D match, TRBD1 (6 bases). Germline V gene sequence: CDR1 MNHEY, CDR2 SMNVEV (reference sequence). The CDR3 has 13 amino acids. Trimming removed 7 bases from V and 0 bases from J, with 9 bases in between. The CDR3 DNA sequence: TGTGCCAGCATGGGACACATGAACACTGAAGCTTTCTTT. It specifies CASMGHMNTEAFF.

The CDR3 sequence is CAWTRGRTNTEAFF. Written as DNA, the CDR3 is TGTGCCTGGACCCGGGGGAGGACGAACACTGAAGCTTTCTTT. This chain uses TRBV30 with TRBJ1-1, with D maybe TRBD1 (5 bases). The CDR3 sequence is 14 residues long. Germline CDR1 and CDR2: GTSNPN and SVGIG (reference sequence). V lost 4 bases to trimming and J lost 1 base, with 13 bases between them.

This sequence joins TRBV7-2 and TRBJ2-7, with D possibly matching TRBD1 (6 bases). Trimming took off 5 bases at V and 0 bases at J, with 14 bases between the two ends. The CDR3 totals 15 residues. Germline CDR1 SGHTA, CDR2 FQGNSA. The DNA for the CDR3 is TGTGCCAGCAGCCCCTTTTCGGACAGCTCCTACGAGCAGTACTTC. Its translation: CASSPFSDSSYEQYF.